Presented here are 22 T cell receptor beta chains from one specimen sequenced in a study of blood T cell repertoires in COVID-19. Method: immunoSEQ multiplex PCR; TCRdb's copy keeps in-frame clones and lacks some. The data show about 210,000 clones, 70% to 90% seen once. Sequenced input: PBMCs or T cells enriched from blood (not recorded which). All receptors derive from a woman aged 40 to 50 with acute COVID-19.

This chain joins TRBV2 and TRBJ1-1, with D unclear. This CDR3 is built from 13 residues. The V end was cut by 7 bases, the J end by 0 bases, with 9 bases between. Germline V gene lookup returns CDR1 SNHLY and CDR2 FYNNEI. Here the CDR3 DNA reads TGTGCCAGCAATCCGGTCCTGAACACTGAAGCTTTCTTT. It translates to CASNPVLNTEAFF. The whole variable domain, filled in from reference TRBV2 and TRBJ1-1, reads EPEVTQTPSHQVTQMGQEVILRCVPISNHLYFYWYRQILGQKVEFLVSFYNNEISEKSEIFDDQFSVERPDGSNFTLKIRSTKLEDSAMYFCASNPVLNTEAFFGQGTRLTVV.

V and J are TRBV24-1 and TRBJ1-3, with a possible D match to TRBD1 (6 bases). There are 15 residues in the CDR3. From germline, CDR1 is KGHDR and CDR2 SFDVKD. Trimming stripped 3 bases from V and 4 bases from J, with 12 bases between. The CDR3 nucleotides are TGTGCCACCAGTGATCCCGGGACATCAGGAAACACCATATATTTT. Protein: CATSDPGTSGNTIYF.

This rearrangement joins TRBV10-3 to TRBJ2-1; TRBD2 matches at 8 bases. Germline CDR1 is ENHRY and CDR2 is SYGVKD. The CDR3 spans 13 residues. J lost 10 bases, V lost 4 bases, and 6 bases had no gene match. The CDR3 DNA sequence: TGTGCCATCAGTGGAACTAGCGGATGGGAGCAGTTCTTC. Amino acid sequence: CAISGTSGWEQFF.

There are a few counts of this clone. The chain carries TRBV19 and TRBJ1-2; 9 bases agree with TRBD1. The CDR3 is 14 residues long. With V trimmed by 6 bases and J by 6 bases, 8 bases remained unmatched. The V gene's germline CDR1 is LNHDA and CDR2 SQIVND (reference sequence). Here the CDR3 reads CASRKTGTGNGYTF. CDR3 DNA: TGTGCCAGTAGGAAAACCGGGACAGGGAATGGCTACACCTTC. The complete variable domain, with remaining parts taken from reference TRBV19 and TRBJ1-2, reads DGGITQSPKYLFRKEGQNVTLSCEQNLNHDAMYWYRQDPGQGLRLIYYSQIVNDFQKGDIAEGYSVSREKKESFPLTVTSAQKNPTAFYLCASRKTGTGNGYTFGSGTRLTVV.

This clone was observed a few times. This chain joins TRBV5-6 and TRBJ2-2, with 8 bases that match TRBD2. From germline, CDR1 is SGHDT and CDR2 YYEEEE. V lost 4 bases to trimming and J lost 1 base; unmatched junction nucleotides: 9. The CDR3 covers 17 residues. CDR3 nucleotide sequence: TGTGCCAGCAGCCACACCGGGGGGGCGAAGAACACCGGGGAGCTGTTTTTT. It encodes CASSHTGGAKNTGELFF.

The rearrangement uses TRBV6-2 or TRBV6-3 and TRBJ2-7; D is possibly TRBD2 (6 bases). V was shortened by 5 bases and J by 2 bases, with 16 bases between the two germline ends. The CDR3 totals 15 residues. Germline V CDR1 and CDR2: MNHEY, SVGEGT. The CDR3 loop is CASSRAGGQTYEQYV. CDR3 coding DNA: TGTGCCAGCAGTCGAGCCGGAGGGCAGACCTACGAGCAGTACGTC.

The CDR3 spells CASTLTGTREKLFF. The CDR3 DNA follows: TGTGCCAGCACGTTGACAGGGACTCGAGAAAAACTGTTTTTT. The rearrangement links TRBV2 to TRBJ1-4; TRBD1 agrees at 7 bases. In germline, CDR1 is SNHLY, CDR2 FYNNEI. Unmatched junction bases numbered 10, after V lost 7 bases and J lost 8 bases. The CDR3 has 14 amino acids.

The chain links TRBV18 to TRBJ1-1; D unclear. V lost 1 base and J 8 bases, leaving 8 bases between the germline ends. Germline lookup yields CDR1 KGHSH and CDR2 LQKENI. The CDR3 runs to 12 residues. The CDR3 sequence: CASSPLRSEAFF. In DNA form, the CDR3 reads TGTGCCAGCTCACCACTCAGGTCGGAAGCTTTCTTT.

The gene calls are TRBV7-6 and TRBJ2-1; 12 bases line up with TRBD2. With V trimmed by 5 bases and J by 8 bases, 7 bases remained unmatched. This CDR3 spans 15 amino acids. CDR1 is SGHVS, CDR2 FNYEAQ, per germline. Here the CDR3 reads CASSNRLAGVDEQFF. DNA for the CDR3: TGTGCCAGCAGCAATAGACTAGCGGGGGTGGATGAGCAGTTCTTC.

The chain is built from TRBV19 and TRBJ1-1; a weak D match, TRBD1 (5 bases). Germline V gene lookup returns CDR1 LNHDA and CDR2 SQIVND (reference sequence). Trimming removed 1 base from V and 5 bases from J, with 8 bases in between. CDR3 length equals 13 residues. The CDR3 DNA reads TGTGCCAGTAGTATAGTCGGGGGAACTGAAGCTTTCTTT. It yields the protein CASSIVGGTEAFF.

The chain carries TRBV6-5 and TRBJ2-7, with 8 bases lining up with TRBD1. Germline CDR1 and CDR2: MNHEY and SVGAGI. V was clipped by 7 bases and J by 6 bases; unmatched bases: 14. The CDR3 is made up of 15 amino acids. For the CDR3, the DNA is TGTGCCAGCACTCCGACCGACAGGGGCCCCTCCGAGCAGTACTTC. It specifies CASTPTDRGPSEQYF.

This chain joins TRBV30 and TRBJ1-5; no clear D gene. V was pared by 2 bases and J by 2 bases, with 7 bases between. The CDR3 runs 13 residues. From germline, CDR1 is GTSNPN and CDR2 SVGIG (reference sequence). CDR3 DNA sequence: TGTGCCTGGAGTCCAGCGGGCAATCAGCCCCAGCATTTT. Translation: CAWSPAGNQPQHF. The full variable domain, in which reference TRBV30 and TRBJ1-5 provide the parts outside the CDR3, is SQTIHQWPATLVQPVGSPLSLECTVEGTSNPNLYWYRQAAGRGLQLLFYSVGIGQISSEVPQNLSASRPQDRQFILSSKKLLLSDSGFYLCAWSPAGNQPQHFGDGTRLSIL.

The J gene is TRBJ2-3, the V gene TRBV6-2 or TRBV6-3, with no clear D. Germline V gene data show CDR1 as MNHEY and CDR2 as SVGEGT. The CDR3 length is 12 residues. V was cut by 1 base and J by 6 bases, with 5 bases left in between. Here the CDR3 reads CASSYLSDTQYF. The DNA of the CDR3 is TGTGCCAGCAGTTACTTGTCGGATACGCAGTATTTT.

This chain joins TRBV2 and TRBJ2-7; 11 bases line up with TRBD1. Unmatched junction bases numbered 5, after V lost 8 bases and J lost 2 bases. The CDR3 contains 14 residues. The germline V gene encodes CDR1 SNHLY and CDR2 FYNNEI. The CDR3 DNA reads TGTGCCAGCGGACAGGGGGCCGAGGCCTACGAGCAGTACTTC. It yields the protein CASGQGAEAYEQYF.

This clone occurred once. The chain combines TRBV4-3 with TRBJ2-1; D might be TRBD2 (5 bases). Germline V CDR1 and CDR2: LGHNA, YSLEER. The CDR3 has 16 amino acids. V gave up 4 bases and J gave up 4 bases, with 17 bases separating them. The CDR3 coding sequence is TGCGCCAGCAGCCCAAATGGGGAGACCCGATACAATGAGCAGTTCTTC. Translation gives CASSPNGETRYNEQFF.

The chain links TRBV18 to TRBJ2-5; perhaps TRBD1 as D (5 bases). This CDR3 comprises 13 residues. Germline lookup yields CDR1 KGHSH and CDR2 LQKENI. Trimming cost V 4 bases and J 3 bases, with 9 bases left between them. The CDR3 loop is CASSRFREETQYF. DNA for the CDR3: TGTGCCAGCTCACGTTTCAGGGAAGAGACCCAGTACTTC. The whole variable domain, remainder taken from reference TRBV18 and TRBJ2-5, is NAGVMQNPRHLVRRRGQEARLRCSPMKGHSHVYWYRQLPEEGLKFMVYLQKENIIDESGMPKERFSAEFPKEGPSILRIQQVVRGDSAAYFCASSRFREETQYFGPGTRLLVL.

The chain carries TRBV19 and TRBJ2-7, with TRBD1 as a possible D gene (6 bases). Germline loops: CDR1 LNHDA, CDR2 SQIVND (reference sequence). There are 14 residues in the CDR3. Trimming removed 5 bases from V and 6 bases from J, with 17 bases in between. DNA of the CDR3: TGTGCCAGTAGTCCCACCGGGACATCTACCGAGCAGTACTTC. Residues: CASSPTGTSTEQYF.

The chain couples TRBV5-4 to TRBJ2-1; maybe TRBD2 (6 bases). V lost 0 bases to trimming and J lost 0 bases, with 13 bases between them. Per germline, CDR1 SGHNT and CDR2 YYREEE (reference sequence). This CDR3 has 17 amino acids. As DNA, the CDR3 is TGTGCCAGCAGCTTGGGCGGGGCGACGAGCTCCTACAATGAGCAGTTCTTC. Translation: CASSLGGATSSYNEQFF.

The chain has TRBV4-1 and TRBJ2-1, with 9 positions matching TRBD2. J was trimmed by 0 bases and V by 0 bases; bases with no gene match: 6. CDR1 is MGHRA and CDR2 is YSYEKL in the germline V gene. The CDR3 has 18 residues. The CDR3 here is CASSQDELAGLSYNEQFF. DNA for the CDR3: TGCGCCAGCAGCCAAGATGAGCTAGCGGGGCTCTCCTACAATGAGCAGTTCTTC.

The chain carries TRBV27 and TRBJ1-2; 10 nucleotides agree with TRBD1. Trimming at V came to 3 bases and at J to 6 bases, leaving 7 bases not matched to a gene. The CDR3 extends over 15 amino acids. Germline V gene lookup returns CDR1 MNHEY and CDR2 SMNVEV (reference sequence). Here the CDR3 reads CASSLTGTGAHGYTF. CDR3 coding DNA: TGTGCCAGCAGTTTGACCGGGACAGGGGCCCATGGCTACACCTTC.

CDR3 residues: CAWSVQGAHNYGYTF. CDR3 coding DNA: TGTGCCTGGAGTGTACAGGGGGCGCATAACTATGGCTACACCTTC. The rearrangement uses TRBV30 and TRBJ1-2; 9 bases map to TRBD1. Losses at the gene ends were 0 bases for V and 1 base for J; bases not matched to a gene: 3. Germline CDR1 reads GTSNPN; CDR2 reads SVGIG (reference sequence). The CDR3 contains 15 residues.

This clone was observed once. The chain employs TRBV5-1 and TRBJ2-7, with D perhaps TRBD2 (5 bases). The CDR3 consists of 13 residues. Germline CDR1 reads SGHRS; CDR2 reads YFSETQ. With 5 bases removed from V and 3 bases from J, the gap between germline ends came to 12 bases. In nucleotides, the CDR3 is TGCGCCAGCAGGAGGGAGAGGGACTACGAGCAGTACTTC. Amino acids: CASRRERDYEQYF.